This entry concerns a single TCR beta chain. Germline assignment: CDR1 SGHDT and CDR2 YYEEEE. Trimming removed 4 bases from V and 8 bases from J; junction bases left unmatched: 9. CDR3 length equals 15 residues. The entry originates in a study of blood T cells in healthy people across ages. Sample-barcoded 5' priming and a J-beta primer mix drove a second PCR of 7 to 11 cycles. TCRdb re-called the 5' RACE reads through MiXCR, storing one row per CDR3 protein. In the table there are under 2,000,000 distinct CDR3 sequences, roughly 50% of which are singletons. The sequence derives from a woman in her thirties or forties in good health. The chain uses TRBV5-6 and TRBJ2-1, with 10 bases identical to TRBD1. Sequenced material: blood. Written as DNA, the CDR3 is TGTGCCAGCAGCCTGGGGGACAGGGGAGTCGATGAGCAGTTCTTC. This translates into CASSLGDRGVDEQFF.